This T cell receptor (beta chain) was observed in a study of blood T cell repertoires in COVID-19. Study details: The samples span acute and convalescent COVID-19 from the United States, Italy and Spain. Nucleic acid was either cDNA or gDNA, and it came from T cells, B-cell-depleted T cells, or PBMCs.

This CDR3 has 14 amino acids. The germline V gene has CDR1 SGHTS and CDR2 YDEGEE. V gave up 3 bases and J gave up 2 bases, with 11 bases separating them. Under the authors' procedure: Estimated nucleated cell counts came from reference gene primer amplification. Generated by immunoSEQ multiplex PCR, the TCRdb table keeps only in-frame clones and is missing some. V and J calls and clone size are given by that table; D and trimming were obtained from the DNA. Here the sample spans 65,000 or so clones, 75% to 90% being singletons. This clone appeared a few times. The V call is TRBV5-8, the J call TRBJ1-2; D possibly corresponds to TRBD1 (6 bases). The clonotype was recovered from a man at least 80 years old with acute or convalescent COVID-19. Sequencing used peripheral blood. Here the CDR3 reads CASSSWGQNYGYTF. In nucleotides, the CDR3 is TGTGCCAGCAGCTCCTGGGGGCAGAACTATGGCTACACCTTC.